The sequence of this T cell receptor (beta chain) was determined in a study of radiation and T cells in renal cell carcinoma. The time point denotes: blood 4 weeks post-SBRT, at nephrectomy. This sample's treatment: 15 Gy SBRT to primary tumor, nephrectomy 4 weeks later. This CDR3 comprises 18 residues. Repertoires were generated with immunoSEQ multiplex PCR, while TCRdb's copy carries only in-frame clones and drops some. The data show around 100,000 clones, around 84% seen once. Sequenced material: blood, taken from a patient whose treatment included radiotherapy and nephrectomy. The sequence was collected from a man aged 55 to 70 with renal cell carcinoma. V is TRBV21-1 and J is TRBJ2-1; TRBD2 reflects the table's D call only, with no check against the DNA. TRBV21-1 is annotated as a pseudogene. The CDR3 nucleotides read TGTGCCAGCAGCAAACCGGGGAGGTGGCTAGCGGTTTACAATGAGCAGTTCTTC. Its translation is CASSKPGRWLAVYNEQFF.